A selection of T cell receptor beta chains follows, all from one sample in a study of early T cells in non-severe SARS-CoV-2 infection. TCRdb passed the 5' RACE reads through MiXCR, listing each CDR3 protein once. Found here are about 33,000 distinct CDR3 sequences, 4.5% to 6% of them singletons; the top ten hold under 6%. Sequencing input: whole blood. These receptor sequences come from an adult who was a healthcare worker with PCR-confirmed SARS-CoV-2 infection or an uninfected control (not recorded which). Each CDR3 is given without its conserved first and last residue. The order of the fields is CDR3 protein, V gene, clone size, J gene. Rows may omit the clone size; those that give it use once, few, many or a size class.

SVEGIAGVEDEQF	TRBV29-1	many	TRBJ2-1
ASRPDRPNYGYT	TRBV2	many	TRBJ1-2
ASSNGQGLNYGYT	TRBV5-1	few	TRBJ1-2
ATTGRSFVEDEQY	TRBV10-3	many	TRBJ2-7
ASSQWSGELF	TRBV9	NA	TRBJ2-2
ASNRGRAGELF	TRBV6-6	few	TRBJ2-2
ASSLGQGGQNVLT	TRBV7-2	many	TRBJ2-6
ASSQGGAGRRQF	TRBV14	many	TRBJ2-1
AWSQGPRAGGLAKNIQY	TRBV30	many	TRBJ2-4
ASSDKGALPQH	TRBV2	few	TRBJ1-5
ASSSTGSLMNTEAF	TRBV5-1	few	TRBJ1-1
ASSRQLQETQY	TRBV11-2	many	TRBJ2-5
ASSSNTEAF	TRBV28	NA	TRBJ1-1
ASSPPGTPADTQY	TRBV7-8	many	TRBJ2-3
ASTAGGAVNEQF	TRBV6-2/TRBV6-3	many	TRBJ2-1
ASSEPGQGASAEQY	TRBV25-1	many	TRBJ2-7